This T cell receptor beta chain was observed in a study of Ad26.COV2.S vaccination and SARS-CoV-2 variants. Produced via immunoSEQ multiplex PCR; TCRdb's table is partial and in-frame only. The table lists about 350,000 clones, 92% of them singletons. General observations from the study: Spike-specific TCR breadth was greater after Ad26.COV2.S than placebo. Following vaccination, spike-specific CD8+ and CD4+ T cell responses reportedly exhibited substantial breadth. In TCR breadth and depth analyses, total T cell responses may have been underestimated. Placebo recipients and vaccine recipients were similar in non-spike TCR breadth.

Of note for this clone: Its antigen remains unknown.

The specimen comprised peripheral blood, sampled after recovery from COVID-19. The clonotype originates from a human donor who had recovered from COVID-19.

CDR3 sequence reads: CASSNGGAGGYTF. The DNA of the CDR3 is TGTGCCAGCAGTAACGGGGGTGCCGGTGGCTACACCTTC. The rearrangement joins TRBV6-6 to TRBJ1-2; possibly TRBD1 for D (5 bases). Germline lookup yields CDR1 MNHNY and CDR2 SVGAGI (reference sequence). Trimming left V 5 bases short and J 7 bases short, with 14 bases between. This CDR3 region has 13 residues.